A selection of T cell receptor beta chains follows, all from one sample in a study of Graves' ophthalmopathy and Graves' hyperthyroidism. TCRdb itself ran the multiplex PCR reads through MiXCR, one entry per CDR3 protein. The sample holds 57,000 or so distinct CDR3 sequences, less than 55% seen once. Source material: peripheral blood. Receptor source: an adult woman with Graves' ophthalmopathy. CDR3s include the opening cysteine and the closing phenylalanine or tryptophan. D genes are given only for firm matches. Only part of the rows carry a size: once, few, many, or a class if the clone is expanded.

CDR3aa	CDR3nt	v_gene	d_gene	abundance	j_gene
CASSYPTGELFF	TGTGCCAGTTCGTACCCCACCGGGGAGCTGTTTTTT	TRBV19	.	many	TRBJ2-2
CASSQDGGTSGELFF	TGTGCCAGCAGCCAAGACGGGGGGACTAGCGGGGAGCTGTTTTTT	TRBV14	TRBD2	.	TRBJ2-2
CASSLGRSPLHF	TGTGCCAGCAGCTTAGGCCGTTCACCCCTCCACTTT	TRBV11-2	.	many	TRBJ1-6
CASRPGLCSGANVLTF	TGCGCCAGCAGACCCGGGCTGTGCTCTGGGGCCAACGTCCTGACTTTC	TRBV10-1	.	.	TRBJ2-6
CSARVGNSNQPQHF	TGCAGTGCTAGAGTTGGTAATAGCAATCAGCCCCAGCATTTT	TRBV20-1	.	many	TRBJ1-5
CAWSDARGGNYGYTF	TGTGCCTGGAGTGACGCCCGGGGAGGGAACTATGGCTACACCTTC	TRBV30	.	few	TRBJ1-2
CASSQDWFLGQGSGETQYF	TGTGCCAGCAGCCAAGATTGGTTTTTGGGACAGGGAAGCGGGGAGACCCAGTACTTC	TRBV3-1	TRBD1	many	TRBJ2-5
CASKPDRERPPLHF	TGTGCCAGCAAACCGGACAGGGAAAGGCCACCCCTCCACTTT	TRBV6-2/TRBV6-3	TRBD1	many	TRBJ1-6
CASSLGVASRRDNEQFF	TGTGCCAGCAGCTTAGGTGTCGCTAGCCGGAGGGACAATGAGCAATTCTTC	TRBV11-2	.	.	TRBJ2-1
CATSSQDSTETQYF	TGTGCCACCAGCAGCCAGGACAGCACGGAGACCCAGTACTTC	TRBV15	.	.	TRBJ2-5
CASSPQGDRGINPEEKLFF	TGTGCCAGTAGTCCCCAAGGGGACAGGGGGATCAATCCCGAAGAAAAACTGTTTTTT	TRBV19	TRBD1	.	TRBJ1-4
CASSLGAGTSQFEQYF	TGCGCCAGCAGCTTGGGGGCTGGGACTAGCCAGTTCGAGCAGTACTTC	TRBV5-1	TRBD2	many	TRBJ2-7
CASSLVFGTGYEQYF	TGTGCCAGCAGCTTAGTCTTCGGGACAGGTTACGAGCAGTACTTC	TRBV7-6	TRBD1	.	TRBJ2-7
CASTQRRDYDTGELFF	TGTGCCAGTACCCAGAGAAGGGATTATGACACCGGGGAGCTGTTTTTT	TRBV19	.	many	TRBJ2-2
CASSLGDSGNTIYF	TGTGCCAGCAGCTTGGGGGACTCTGGAAACACCATATATTTT	TRBV11-2	.	many	TRBJ1-3
CASTHVGAYEQYF	TGTGCCAGCACCCACGTTGGTGCCTACGAGCAGTACTTC	TRBV3-1	.	many	TRBJ2-7
CAISDKGDGNTIYF	TGTGCCATCAGTGATAAGGGGGACGGAAACACCATATATTTT	TRBV10-3	.	few	TRBJ1-3
CASSLWQDNSPLHF	TGTGCCAGCAGTTTATGGCAGGATAATTCACCCCTCCACTTT	TRBV27	.	many	TRBJ1-6
CAIGGGTEAFF	TGTGCCATCGGAGGGGGGACTGAAGCTTTCTTT	TRBV10-3	.	.	TRBJ1-1
CASSSPRGANYEQYF	TGTGCCAGCAGTTCGCCGCGAGGAGCCAACTACGAGCAGTACTTC	TRBV27	.	many	TRBJ2-7
CASSRGTGGYEQYF	TGTGCCAGCAGCCGAGGGACAGGGGGCTACGAGCAGTACTTC	TRBV11-2	TRBD1	.	TRBJ2-7
CASSPGVGEPLHF	TGCGCCAGCAGCCCGGGGGTGGGAGAACCCCTCCACTTT	TRBV5-1	.	many	TRBJ1-6
CASSIQGADTEAFF	TGTGCCAGCAGCATCCAGGGGGCTGACACTGAAGCTTTCTTT	TRBV7-3	TRBD1	many	TRBJ1-1
CSAEGSQGPDLGEQYF	TGCAGTGCCGAGGGGTCCCAGGGCCCCGATCTCGGCGAGCAGTACTTC	TRBV20-1	.	many	TRBJ2-7
CASRSGRETQYF	TGTGCCAGCAGGTCAGGGCGAGAGACCCAGTACTTC	TRBV28	.	many	TRBJ2-5
CASSLSRAYEQYF	TGTGCCAGCAGCTTGAGCAGGGCCTACGAGCAGTACTTC	TRBV11-1	.	medium-sized	TRBJ2-7
CASGFLGNNQPQHF	TGTGCCAGTGGATTCTTGGGAAATAATCAGCCCCAGCATTTT	TRBV19	.	medium-sized	TRBJ1-5
CASSPQRELYADTQYF	TGTGCCAGCAGTCCCCAGCGGGAACTCTACGCAGATACGCAGTATTTT	TRBV27	TRBD2	.	TRBJ2-3
CASSAGTVNSPLHF	TGTGCCAGCAGTGCCGGGACAGTGAATTCACCCCTCCACTTT	TRBV28	TRBD1	many	TRBJ1-6
CSVNRDRDDTEAFF	TGCAGCGTTAATCGGGACAGGGATGACACTGAAGCTTTCTTT	TRBV29-1	TRBD1	.	TRBJ1-1
CASSQVLPATRAPDTQYF	TGCGCCAGCAGCCAAGTACTTCCGGCGACCAGGGCCCCAGATACGCAGTATTTT	TRBV4-3	.	.	TRBJ2-3
CACSPISWVLGYTF	TGTGCCTGCAGCCCTATCTCATGGGTGTTGGGCTACACCTTC	TRBV5-6	.	.	TRBJ1-2
CASRPGGEGDTQYF	TGTGCCAGCAGACCCGGGGGCGAGGGAGATACGCAGTATTTT	TRBV7-9	.	.	TRBJ2-3
CASLGAGGTEAFF	TGTGCCAGTCTGGGGGCCGGGGGCACTGAAGCTTTCTTT	TRBV19	.	many	TRBJ1-1
CASSTRTGGYEQYF	TGCGCCAGCAGCACACGGACAGGGGGGTACGAGCAGTACTTC	TRBV4-3	TRBD1	many	TRBJ2-7
CASSSRTGRETQYF	TGTGCCAGCAGCTCCCGGACAGGGAGGGAGACCCAGTACTTC	TRBV7-9	TRBD1	.	TRBJ2-5
CAWSRGGSSYEQYF	TGTGCCTGGAGTCGGGGGGGAAGCTCCTACGAGCAGTACTTC	TRBV30	TRBD2	many	TRBJ2-7
CASSIKGLQLNTGELFF	TGTGCCAGTAGTATAAAGGGACTACAACTGAACACCGGGGAGCTGTTTTTT	TRBV19	TRBD2	many	TRBJ2-2
CASSPRQGALEGNTEAFF	TGTGCCAGCAGTCCCCGACAGGGGGCCCTAGAGGGGAACACTGAAGCTTTCTTT	TRBV6-5	TRBD1	many	TRBJ1-1
CASSLDGTSF	TGTGCCAGCAGCTTAGACGGGACAAGCTTT	TRBV7-8	.	.	TRBJ2-3
CASSLETSGSTDTQYF	TGTGCCAGCAGCTTAGAAACTAGCGGGAGCACAGATACGCAGTATTTT	TRBV7-2	TRBD2	.	TRBJ2-3
CASSQDIQHSNSTYTQYF	TGTGCCAGCAGCCAAGATATCCAACATTCGAATAGCACTTATACGCAGTATTTT	TRBV3-1	.	.	TRBJ2-3
CASSLRFGEQFF	TGTGCCAGCAGCCTGAGGTTTGGTGAGCAGTTCTTC	TRBV5-8	.	.	TRBJ2-1
CSAGTSGRNYGQLF	TGCAGTGCGGGGACTAGCGGGAGGAATTATGGACAGCTCTTC	TRBV20-1	TRBD2	.	TRBJ2-1
CASSVALGSYGYTF	TGTGCCAGCAGCGTAGCTTTGGGATCCTATGGCTACACCTTC	TRBV9	.	few	TRBJ1-2